This T cell receptor (beta chain) was recorded in a study of cytomegalovirus exposure and HLA in healthy donors. 60 Vbeta and 13 Jbeta primers were used in PCR. Using immunoSEQ multiplex PCR, the repertoire was profiled, and TCRdb retains in-frame clones only, with some absent. Here the sample table reports 80,000 or so clones. CDR3 size: 14 residues. Germline V gene lookup returns CDR1 MNHEY and CDR2 SVGAGI. The V gene end was trimmed by 0 bases and the J gene end by 3 bases; junction bases not matched to a gene: 1. Sequences were obtained from PBMCs. The TCR was taken from a man aged 50 or older in good health and CMV-seropositive. The J gene is TRBJ1-1, the V gene TRBV6-5; 7 bases align to TRBD1. The chain's CDR3 is CASSYSGTDTEAFF. CDR3 DNA: TGTGCCAGCAGTTACTCCGGGACAGACACTGAAGCTTTCTTT.